This T cell receptor (beta chain) was found in a study of T cell responses to AZD1222 COVID-19 vaccine. The germline V gene encodes CDR1 MGHDK and CDR2 SYGVNS. The junction had 5 bases not matched to a gene; V was cut back by 7 bases and J by 4 bases. The CDR3 has 13 residues. Generated by immunoSEQ multiplex PCR, the TCRdb table keeps only in-frame clones and is missing some. The sample lists 95,000 to 150,000 clones, about 85% seen once, with around 6% in the top ten. The sample consisted of peripheral blood, taken on day 0 of AZD1222 vaccination. This chain uses TRBV25-1 with TRBJ2-5; 8 bases align to TRBD2. The clonotype originates from an adult in good health. The CDR3 DNA sequence: TGTGCCAGCACTCCTCTAGCGGGAGAGACCCAGTACTTC. Amino acid sequence: CASTPLAGETQYF.